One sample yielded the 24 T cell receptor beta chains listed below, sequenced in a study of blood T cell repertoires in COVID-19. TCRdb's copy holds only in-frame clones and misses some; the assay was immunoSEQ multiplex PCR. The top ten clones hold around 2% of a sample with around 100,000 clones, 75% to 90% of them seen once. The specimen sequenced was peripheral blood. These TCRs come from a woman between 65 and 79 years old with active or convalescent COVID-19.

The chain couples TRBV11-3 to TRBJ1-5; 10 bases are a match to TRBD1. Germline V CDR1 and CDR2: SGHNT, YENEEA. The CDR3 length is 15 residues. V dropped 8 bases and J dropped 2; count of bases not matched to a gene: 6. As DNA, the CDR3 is TGTGCCAGCGGAGGAGGGACAGGGGGCAATCAGCCCCAGCATTTT. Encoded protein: CASGGGTGGNQPQHF.

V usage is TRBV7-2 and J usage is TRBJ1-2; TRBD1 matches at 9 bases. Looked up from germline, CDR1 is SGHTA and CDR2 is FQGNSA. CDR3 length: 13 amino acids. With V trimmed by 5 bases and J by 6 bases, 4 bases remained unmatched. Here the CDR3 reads CASSVTGGDGYTF. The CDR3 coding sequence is TGTGCCAGCAGCGTGACAGGGGGGGATGGCTACACCTTC.

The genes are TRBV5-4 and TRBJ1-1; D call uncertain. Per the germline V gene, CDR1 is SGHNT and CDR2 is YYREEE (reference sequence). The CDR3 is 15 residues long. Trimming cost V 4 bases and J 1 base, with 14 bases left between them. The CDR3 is CASSQNAGKNTEAFF. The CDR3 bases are TGTGCCAGCAGCCAGAACGCCGGGAAGAACACTGAAGCTTTCTTT. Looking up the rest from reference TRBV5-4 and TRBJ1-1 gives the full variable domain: ETGVTQSPTHLIKTRGQQVTLRCSSQSGHNTVSWYQQALGQGPQFIFQYYREEENGRGNFPPRFSGLQFPNYSSELNVNALELDDSALYLCASSQNAGKNTEAFFGQGTRLTVV.

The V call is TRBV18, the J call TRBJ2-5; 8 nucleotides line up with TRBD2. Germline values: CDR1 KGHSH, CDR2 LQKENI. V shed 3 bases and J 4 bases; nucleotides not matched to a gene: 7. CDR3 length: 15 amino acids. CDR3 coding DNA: TGTGCCAGCTCACCTCAGACTAGCGTTTCAGAGACCCAGTACTTC. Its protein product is CASSPQTSVSETQYF. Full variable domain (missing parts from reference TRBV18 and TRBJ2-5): NAGVMQNPRHLVRRRGQEARLRCSPMKGHSHVYWYRQLPEEGLKFMVYLQKENIIDESGMPKERFSAEFPKEGPSILRIQQVVRGDSAAYFCASSPQTSVSETQYFGPGTRLLVL.

The CDR3 sequence is CASNSPLGTGRAGELFF. DNA of the CDR3: TGTGCCAGCAATTCCCCCCTGGGGACAGGGCGGGCCGGGGAGCTGTTTTTT. The V gene is TRBV28, the J gene TRBJ2-2, with TRBD1 identical over 9 bases. Germline V gene data show CDR1 as MDHEN and CDR2 as SYDVKM. The V segment lost 7 bases and the J segment 6 bases; nucleotides outside the gene matches: 15. The CDR3 extends over 17 amino acids. The full variable domain, completed using reference TRBV28 and TRBJ2-2, is DVKVTQSSRYLVKRTGEKVFLECVQDMDHENMFWYRQDPGLGLRLIYFSYDVKMKEKGDIPEGYSVSREKKERFSLILESASTNQTSMYLCASNSPLGTGRAGELFFGEGSRLTVL.

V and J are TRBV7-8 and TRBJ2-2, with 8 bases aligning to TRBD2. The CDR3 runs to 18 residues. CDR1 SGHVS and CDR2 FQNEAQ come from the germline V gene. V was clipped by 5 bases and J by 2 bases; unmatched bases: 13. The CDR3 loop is CASSTTHGTRTNTGELFF. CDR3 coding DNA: TGTGCCAGCAGCACAACCCACGGGACTAGGACTAACACCGGGGAGCTGTTTTTT.

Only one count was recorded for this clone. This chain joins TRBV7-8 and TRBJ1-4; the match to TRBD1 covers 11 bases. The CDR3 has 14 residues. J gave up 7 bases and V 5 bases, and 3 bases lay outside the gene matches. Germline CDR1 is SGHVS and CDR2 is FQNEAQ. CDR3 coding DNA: TGTGCCAGCAGCGCGGGACAGGGGGGTGAAAAACTGTTTTTT. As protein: CASSAGQGGEKLFF.

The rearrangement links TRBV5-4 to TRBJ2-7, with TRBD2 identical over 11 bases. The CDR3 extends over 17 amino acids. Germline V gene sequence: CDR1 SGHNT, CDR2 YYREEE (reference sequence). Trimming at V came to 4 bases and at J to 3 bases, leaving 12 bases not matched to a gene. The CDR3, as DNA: TGTGCCAGCAGCCTCGGATCAACTAGCGGGGGTCTCTACGAGCAGTACTTC. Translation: CASSLGSTSGGLYEQYF.

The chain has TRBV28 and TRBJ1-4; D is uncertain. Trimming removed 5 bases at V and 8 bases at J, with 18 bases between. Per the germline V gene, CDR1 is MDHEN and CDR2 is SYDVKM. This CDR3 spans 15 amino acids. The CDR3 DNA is TGTGCCAGCAGTCCCGAGGGAGGGAGTGAAGAAAAACTGTTTTTT. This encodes CASSPEGGSEEKLFF.

The CDR3 loop is CASSPLQGRTDTQYF. The CDR3, as DNA: TGTGCCAGCTCACCTTTACAGGGAAGGACAGATACGCAGTATTTT. V usage is TRBV18 and J usage is TRBJ2-3; TRBD1 is a possible D gene (6 bases). The V end lost 3 bases, the J end lost 3 bases, and 13 bases lay between the germline ends. The CDR3 totals 15 residues. Germline V CDR1 and CDR2: KGHSH, LQKENI.

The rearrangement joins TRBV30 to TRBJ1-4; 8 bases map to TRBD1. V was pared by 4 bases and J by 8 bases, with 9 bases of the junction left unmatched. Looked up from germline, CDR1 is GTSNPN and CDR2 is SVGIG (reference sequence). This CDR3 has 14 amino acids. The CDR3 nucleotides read TGTGCCTGGACCCAGGGGGCGCGGATAGAAAAACTGTTTTTT. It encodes CAWTQGARIEKLFF.

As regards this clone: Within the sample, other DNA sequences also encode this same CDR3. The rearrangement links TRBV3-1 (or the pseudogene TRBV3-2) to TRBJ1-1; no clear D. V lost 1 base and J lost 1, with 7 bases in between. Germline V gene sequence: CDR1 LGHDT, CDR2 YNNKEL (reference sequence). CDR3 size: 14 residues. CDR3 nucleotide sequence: TGTGCCAGCAGCCAAGGAACGGGGAACACTGAAGCTTTCTTT. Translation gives CASSQGTGNTEAFF.

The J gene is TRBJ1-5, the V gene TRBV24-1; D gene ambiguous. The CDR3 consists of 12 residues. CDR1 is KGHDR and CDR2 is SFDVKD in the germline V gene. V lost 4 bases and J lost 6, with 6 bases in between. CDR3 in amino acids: CATSEVSQPQHF. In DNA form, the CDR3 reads TGTGCCACCAGTGAGGTTAGTCAGCCCCAGCATTTT.

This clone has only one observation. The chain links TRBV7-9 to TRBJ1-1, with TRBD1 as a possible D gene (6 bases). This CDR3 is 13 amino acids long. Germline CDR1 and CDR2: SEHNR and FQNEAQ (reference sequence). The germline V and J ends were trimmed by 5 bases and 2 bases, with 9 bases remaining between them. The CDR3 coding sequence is TGTGCCAGCAGCCCACAGGGTAACACTGAAGCTTTCTTT. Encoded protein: CASSPQGNTEAFF.

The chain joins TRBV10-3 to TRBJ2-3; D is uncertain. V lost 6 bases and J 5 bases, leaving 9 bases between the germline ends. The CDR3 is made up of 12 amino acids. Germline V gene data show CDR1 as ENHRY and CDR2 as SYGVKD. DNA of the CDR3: TGTGCCATCAGATTAAATCGAGATACGCAGTATTTT. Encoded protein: CAIRLNRDTQYF.

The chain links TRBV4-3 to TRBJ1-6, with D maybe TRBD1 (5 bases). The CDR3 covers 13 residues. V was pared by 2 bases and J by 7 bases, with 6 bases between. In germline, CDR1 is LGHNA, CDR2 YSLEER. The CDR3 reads CASSQYRNSPLHF. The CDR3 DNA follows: TGCGCCAGCAGCCAATACAGGAATTCACCCCTCCACTTT.

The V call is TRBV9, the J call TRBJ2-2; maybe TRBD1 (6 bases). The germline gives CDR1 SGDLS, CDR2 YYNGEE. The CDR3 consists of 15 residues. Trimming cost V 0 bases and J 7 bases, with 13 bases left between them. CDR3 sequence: CASSVEDSAGGELFF. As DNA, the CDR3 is TGTGCCAGCAGCGTAGAGGACAGCGCTGGCGGGGAGCTGTTTTTT.

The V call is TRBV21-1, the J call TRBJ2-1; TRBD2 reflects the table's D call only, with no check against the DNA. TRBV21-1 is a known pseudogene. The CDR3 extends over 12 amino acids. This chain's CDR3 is CASSRAAWVSFF. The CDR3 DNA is TGTGCCAGCAGCAGAGCAGCGTGGGTCTCGTTCTTC.

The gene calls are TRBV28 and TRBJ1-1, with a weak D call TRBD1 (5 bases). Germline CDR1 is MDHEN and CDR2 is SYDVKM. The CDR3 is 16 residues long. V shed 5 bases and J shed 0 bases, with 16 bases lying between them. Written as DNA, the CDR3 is TGTGCCAGCAGTCCCCGGCGGGGGTTGGTGAACACTGAAGCTTTCTTT. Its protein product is CASSPRRGLVNTEAFF.

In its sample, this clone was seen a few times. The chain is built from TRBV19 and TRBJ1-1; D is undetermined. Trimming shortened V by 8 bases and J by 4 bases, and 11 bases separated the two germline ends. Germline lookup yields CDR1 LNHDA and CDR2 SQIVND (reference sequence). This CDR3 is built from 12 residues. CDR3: CASAQWATEAFF. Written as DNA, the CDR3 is TGTGCCAGTGCACAATGGGCCACTGAAGCTTTCTTT.

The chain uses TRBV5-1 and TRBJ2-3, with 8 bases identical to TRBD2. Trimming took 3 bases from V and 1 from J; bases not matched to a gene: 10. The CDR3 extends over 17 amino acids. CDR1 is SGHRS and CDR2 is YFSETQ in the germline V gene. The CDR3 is CASSSLRGRGGTDTQYF. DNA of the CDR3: TGCGCCAGCAGCTCCCTACGAGGGCGGGGGGGCACAGATACGCAGTATTTT.

CDR3 in amino acids: CASSVGASGFIPDTQYF. The CDR3 nucleotides are TGTGCCAGCAGCGTAGGGGCTAGCGGGTTTATCCCAGATACGCAGTATTTT. This rearrangement joins TRBV9 to TRBJ2-3; 8 nucleotides align to TRBD2. Trimming took 0 bases from V and 4 from J; bases not matched to a gene: 10. The CDR3 totals 17 residues. CDR1 SGDLS and CDR2 YYNGEE come from the germline V gene. Looking up the rest from reference TRBV9 and TRBJ2-3 gives the full variable domain: DSGVTQTPKHLITATGQRVTLRCSPRSGDLSVYWYQQSLDQGLQFLIQYYNGEERAKGNILERFSAQQFPDLHSELNLSSLELGDSALYFCASSVGASGFIPDTQYFGPGTRLTVL.

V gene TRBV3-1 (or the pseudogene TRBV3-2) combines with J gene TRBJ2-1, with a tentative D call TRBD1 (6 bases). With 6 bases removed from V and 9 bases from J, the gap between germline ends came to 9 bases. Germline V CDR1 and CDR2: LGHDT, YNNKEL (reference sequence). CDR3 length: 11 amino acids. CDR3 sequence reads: CASRLQGEQFF. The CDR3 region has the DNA TGTGCCAGCAGACTACAGGGTGAGCAGTTCTTC.

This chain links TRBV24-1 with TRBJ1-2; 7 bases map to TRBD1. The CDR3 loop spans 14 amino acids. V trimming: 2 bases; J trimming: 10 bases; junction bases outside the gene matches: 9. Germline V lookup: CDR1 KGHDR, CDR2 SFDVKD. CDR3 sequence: CATSDSRQGIDYTF. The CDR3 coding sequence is TGTGCCACCAGTGATTCGAGACAGGGAATTGACTACACCTTC.